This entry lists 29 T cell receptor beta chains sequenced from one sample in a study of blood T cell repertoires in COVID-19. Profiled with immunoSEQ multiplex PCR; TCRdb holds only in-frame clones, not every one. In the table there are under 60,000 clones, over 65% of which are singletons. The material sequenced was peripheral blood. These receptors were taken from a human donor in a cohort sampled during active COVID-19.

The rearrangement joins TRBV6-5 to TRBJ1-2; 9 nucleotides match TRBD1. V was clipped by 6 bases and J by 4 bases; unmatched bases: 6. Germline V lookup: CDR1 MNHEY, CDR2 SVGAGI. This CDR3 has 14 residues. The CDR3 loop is CASSRTGEGYGYTF. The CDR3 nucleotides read TGTGCCAGCAGCCGGACAGGGGAGGGCTATGGCTACACCTTC.

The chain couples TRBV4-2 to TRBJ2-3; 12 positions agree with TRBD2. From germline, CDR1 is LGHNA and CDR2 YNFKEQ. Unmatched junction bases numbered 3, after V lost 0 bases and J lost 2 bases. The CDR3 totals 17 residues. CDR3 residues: CASSQDASGGATDTQYF. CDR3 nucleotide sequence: TGTGCCAGCAGCCAAGACGCTAGCGGGGGGGCCACAGATACGCAGTATTTT.

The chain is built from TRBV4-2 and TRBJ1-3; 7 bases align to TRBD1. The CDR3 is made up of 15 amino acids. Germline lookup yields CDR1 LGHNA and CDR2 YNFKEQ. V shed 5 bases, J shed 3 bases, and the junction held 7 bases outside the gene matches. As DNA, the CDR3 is TGTGCCAGCAGCGTCAGGGGGGAAGGTGGAAACACCATATATTTT. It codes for CASSVRGEGGNTIYF.

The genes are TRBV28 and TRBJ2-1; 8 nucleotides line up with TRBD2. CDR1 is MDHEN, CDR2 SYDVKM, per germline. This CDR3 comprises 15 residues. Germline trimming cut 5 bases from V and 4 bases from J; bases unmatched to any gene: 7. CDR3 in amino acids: CASSAGTRGYNEQFF. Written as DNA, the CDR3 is TGTGCCAGCAGTGCCGGGACTAGAGGGTACAATGAGCAGTTCTTC.

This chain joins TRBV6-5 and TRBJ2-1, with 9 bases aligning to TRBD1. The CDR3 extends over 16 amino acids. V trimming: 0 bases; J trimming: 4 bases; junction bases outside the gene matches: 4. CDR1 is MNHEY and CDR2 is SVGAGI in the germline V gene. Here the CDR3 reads CASSYSGTGTYNEQFF. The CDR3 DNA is TGTGCCAGCAGTTACTCGGGGACAGGGACATACAATGAGCAGTTCTTC.

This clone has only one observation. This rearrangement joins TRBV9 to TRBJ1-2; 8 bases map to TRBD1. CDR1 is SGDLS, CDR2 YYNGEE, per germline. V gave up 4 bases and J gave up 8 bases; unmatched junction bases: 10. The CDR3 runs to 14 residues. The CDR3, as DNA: TGTGCCAGCAGCCCGCGGACAGGGCTTGGAGGCTACACCTTC. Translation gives CASSPRTGLGGYTF. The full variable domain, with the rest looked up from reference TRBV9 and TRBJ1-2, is DSGVTQTPKHLITATGQRVTLRCSPRSGDLSVYWYQQSLDQGLQFLIQYYNGEERAKGNILERFSAQQFPDLHSELNLSSLELGDSALYFCASSPRTGLGGYTFGSGTRLTVV.

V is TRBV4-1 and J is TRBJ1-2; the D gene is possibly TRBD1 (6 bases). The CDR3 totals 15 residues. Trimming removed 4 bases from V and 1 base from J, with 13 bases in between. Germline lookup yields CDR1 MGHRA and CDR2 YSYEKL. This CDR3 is CASSLLDRFNYGYTF. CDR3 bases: TGCGCCAGCAGCCTATTAGACAGGTTTAACTATGGCTACACCTTC.

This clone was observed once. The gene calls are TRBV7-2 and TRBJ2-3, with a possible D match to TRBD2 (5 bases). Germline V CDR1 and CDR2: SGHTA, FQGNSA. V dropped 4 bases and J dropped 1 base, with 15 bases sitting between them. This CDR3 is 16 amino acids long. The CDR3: CASSSPLGWGTDTQYF. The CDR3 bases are TGTGCCAGCAGCTCCCCACTAGGGTGGGGCACAGATACGCAGTATTTT.

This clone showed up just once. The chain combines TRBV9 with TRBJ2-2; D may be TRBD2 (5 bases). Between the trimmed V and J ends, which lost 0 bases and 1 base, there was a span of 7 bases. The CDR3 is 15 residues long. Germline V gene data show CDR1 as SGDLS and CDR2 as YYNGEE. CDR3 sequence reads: CASSVVGVNTGELFF. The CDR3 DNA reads TGTGCCAGCAGCGTAGTGGGAGTGAACACCGGGGAGCTGTTTTTT.

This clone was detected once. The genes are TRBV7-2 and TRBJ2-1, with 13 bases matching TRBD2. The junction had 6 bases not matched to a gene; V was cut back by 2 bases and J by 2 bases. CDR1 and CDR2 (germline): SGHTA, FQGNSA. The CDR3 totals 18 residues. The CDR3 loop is CASSLYQGTSGAYNEQFF. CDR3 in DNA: TGTGCCAGCAGCTTATATCAGGGGACTAGCGGGGCCTACAATGAGCAGTTCTTC.

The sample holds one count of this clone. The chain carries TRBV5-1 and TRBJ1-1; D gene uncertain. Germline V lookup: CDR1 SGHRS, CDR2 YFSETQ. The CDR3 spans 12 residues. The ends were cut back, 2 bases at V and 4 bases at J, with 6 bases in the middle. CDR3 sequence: CASSFGGTEAFF. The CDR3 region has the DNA TGCGCCAGCAGCTTCGGTGGCACTGAAGCTTTCTTT. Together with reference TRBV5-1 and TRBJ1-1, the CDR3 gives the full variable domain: KAGVTQTPRYLIKTRGQQVTLSCSPISGHRSVSWYQQTPGQGLQFLFEYFSETQRNKGNFPGRFSGRQFSNSRSEMNVSTLELGDSALYLCASSFGGTEAFFGQGTRLTVV.

DNA for the CDR3: TGCGCCAGCAGCCAACCTGACAGGGAGGAGACCCAGTACTTC. Its protein is CASSQPDREETQYF. The genes are TRBV4-1 and TRBJ2-5; 7 nucleotides match TRBD1. The CDR3 is 14 residues long. Looked up from germline, CDR1 is MGHRA and CDR2 is YSYEKL. V trimming: 2 bases; J trimming: 5 bases; junction bases outside the gene matches: 5.

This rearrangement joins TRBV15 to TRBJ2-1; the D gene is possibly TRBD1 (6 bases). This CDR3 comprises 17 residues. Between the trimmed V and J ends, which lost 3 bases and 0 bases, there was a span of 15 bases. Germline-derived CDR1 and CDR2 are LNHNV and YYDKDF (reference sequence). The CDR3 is CATSRILQGRSYNEQFF. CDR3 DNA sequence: TGTGCCACCAGCAGGATCTTACAGGGCCGCTCCTACAATGAGCAGTTCTTC. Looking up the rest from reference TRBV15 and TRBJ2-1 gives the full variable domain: DAMVIQNPRYQVTQFGKPVTLSCSQTLNHNVMYWYQQKSSQAPKLLFHYYDKDFNNEADTPDNFQSRRPNTSFCFLDIRSPGLGDTAMYLCATSRILQGRSYNEQFFGPGTRLTVL.

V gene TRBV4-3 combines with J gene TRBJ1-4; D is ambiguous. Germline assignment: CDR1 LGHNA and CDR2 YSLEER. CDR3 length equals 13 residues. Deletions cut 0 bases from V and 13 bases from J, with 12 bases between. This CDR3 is CASSQDRDYRLFF. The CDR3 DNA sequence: TGCGCCAGCAGCCAAGATCGGGATTACAGACTGTTTTTT.

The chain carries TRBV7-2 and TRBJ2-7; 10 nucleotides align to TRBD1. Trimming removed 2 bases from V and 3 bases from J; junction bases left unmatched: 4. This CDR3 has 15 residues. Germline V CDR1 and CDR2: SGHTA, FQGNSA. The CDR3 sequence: CASSLRTGGHYEQYF. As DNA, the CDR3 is TGTGCCAGCAGCTTACGGACAGGGGGACACTACGAGCAGTACTTC.

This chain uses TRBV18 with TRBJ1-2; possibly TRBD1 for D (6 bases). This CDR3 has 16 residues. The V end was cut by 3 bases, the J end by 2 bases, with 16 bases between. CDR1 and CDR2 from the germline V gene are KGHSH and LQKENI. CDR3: CASSPTAPGDNYGYTF. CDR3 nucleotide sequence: TGTGCCAGCTCACCGACCGCACCAGGGGACAACTATGGCTACACCTTC.

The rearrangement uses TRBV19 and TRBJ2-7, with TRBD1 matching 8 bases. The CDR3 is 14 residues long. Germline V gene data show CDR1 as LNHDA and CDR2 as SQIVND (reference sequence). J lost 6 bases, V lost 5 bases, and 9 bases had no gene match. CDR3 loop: CASSEDRGSFEQYF. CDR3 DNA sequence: TGTGCCAGTAGTGAAGACAGGGGATCTTTCGAGCAGTACTTC. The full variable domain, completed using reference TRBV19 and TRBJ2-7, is DGGITQSPKYLFRKEGQNVTLSCEQNLNHDAMYWYRQDPGQGLRLIYYSQIVNDFQKGDIAEGYSVSREKKESFPLTVTSAQKNPTAFYLCASSEDRGSFEQYFGPGTRLTVT.

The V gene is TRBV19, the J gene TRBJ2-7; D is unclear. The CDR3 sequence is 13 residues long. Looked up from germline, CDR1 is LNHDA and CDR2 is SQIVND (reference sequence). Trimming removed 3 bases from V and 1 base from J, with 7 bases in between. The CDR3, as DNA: TGTGCCAGTAGTATGGGCCCTTCCTACGAGCAGTACTTC. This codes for CASSMGPSYEQYF. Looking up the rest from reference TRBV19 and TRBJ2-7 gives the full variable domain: DGGITQSPKYLFRKEGQNVTLSCEQNLNHDAMYWYRQDPGQGLRLIYYSQIVNDFQKGDIAEGYSVSREKKESFPLTVTSAQKNPTAFYLCASSMGPSYEQYFGPGTRLTVT.

The CDR3, as DNA: TGTGCCAGCAGCCCTCCGGGACAGGGGGCGACCCAGTACTTC. It codes for CASSPPGQGATQYF. The V and J genes are TRBV7-2 and TRBJ2-5, with 12 nucleotides matching TRBD1. CDR3 length: 14 residues. V gave up 5 bases and J gave up 7 bases; unmatched junction bases: 5. Germline V gives CDR1 SGHTA, CDR2 FQGNSA. Variable domain in full (rest from reference TRBV7-2 and TRBJ2-5): GAGVSQSPSNKVTEKGKDVELRCDPISGHTALYWYRQSLGQGLEFLIYFQGNSAPDKSGLPSDRFSAERTGGSVSTLTIQRTQQEDSAVYLCASSPPGQGATQYFGPGTRLLVL.

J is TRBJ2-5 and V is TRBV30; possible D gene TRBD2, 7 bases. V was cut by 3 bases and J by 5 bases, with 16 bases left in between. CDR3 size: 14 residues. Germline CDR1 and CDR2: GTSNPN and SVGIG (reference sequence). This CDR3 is CAWSFSKGGETQYF. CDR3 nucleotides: TGTGCCTGGAGCTTCTCAAAGGGGGGGGAGACCCAGTACTTC. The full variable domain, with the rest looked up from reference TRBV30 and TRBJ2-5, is SQTIHQWPATLVQPVGSPLSLECTVEGTSNPNLYWYRQAAGRGLQLLFYSVGIGQISSEVPQNLSASRPQDRQFILSSKKLLLSDSGFYLCAWSFSKGGETQYFGPGTRLLVL.

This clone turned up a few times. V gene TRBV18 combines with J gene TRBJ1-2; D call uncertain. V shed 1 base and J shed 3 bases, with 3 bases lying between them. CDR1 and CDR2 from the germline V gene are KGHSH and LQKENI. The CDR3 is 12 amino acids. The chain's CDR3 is CASSPRDYGYTF. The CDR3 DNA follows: TGTGCCAGCTCACCACGCGACTATGGCTACACCTTC.

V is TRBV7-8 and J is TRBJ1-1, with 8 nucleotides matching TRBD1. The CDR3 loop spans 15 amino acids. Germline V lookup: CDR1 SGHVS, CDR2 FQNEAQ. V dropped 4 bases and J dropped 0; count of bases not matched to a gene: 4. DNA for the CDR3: TGTGCCAGCAGCTCGGACAGGGATATGAACACTGAAGCTTTCTTT. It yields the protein CASSSDRDMNTEAFF.

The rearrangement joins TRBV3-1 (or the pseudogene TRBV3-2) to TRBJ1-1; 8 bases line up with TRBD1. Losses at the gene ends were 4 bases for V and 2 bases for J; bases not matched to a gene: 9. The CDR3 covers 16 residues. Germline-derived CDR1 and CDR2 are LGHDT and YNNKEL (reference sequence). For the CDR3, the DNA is TGTGCCAGCAGCCGAGGGACAGGAGGTTTTAACACTGAAGCTTTCTTT. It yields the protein CASSRGTGGFNTEAFF.

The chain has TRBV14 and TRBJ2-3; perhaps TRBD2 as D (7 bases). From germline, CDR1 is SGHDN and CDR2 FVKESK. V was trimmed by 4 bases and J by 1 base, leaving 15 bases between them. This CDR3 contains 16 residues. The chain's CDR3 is CASSPFTGRGTDTQYF. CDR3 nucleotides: TGTGCCAGCAGCCCGTTTACAGGGAGGGGCACAGATACGCAGTATTTT.

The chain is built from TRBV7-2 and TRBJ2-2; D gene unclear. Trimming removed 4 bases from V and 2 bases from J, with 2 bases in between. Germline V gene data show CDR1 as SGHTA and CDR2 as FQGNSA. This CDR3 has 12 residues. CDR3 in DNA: TGTGCCAGCAGCTCTAACACCGGGGAGCTGTTTTTT. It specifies CASSSNTGELFF.

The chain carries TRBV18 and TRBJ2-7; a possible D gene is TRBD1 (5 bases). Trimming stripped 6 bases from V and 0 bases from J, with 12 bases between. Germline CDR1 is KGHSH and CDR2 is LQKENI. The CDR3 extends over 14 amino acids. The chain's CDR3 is CASSLGRSSYEQYF. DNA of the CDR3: TGTGCCAGCTCCCTGGGGCGGAGCTCCTACGAGCAGTACTTC.

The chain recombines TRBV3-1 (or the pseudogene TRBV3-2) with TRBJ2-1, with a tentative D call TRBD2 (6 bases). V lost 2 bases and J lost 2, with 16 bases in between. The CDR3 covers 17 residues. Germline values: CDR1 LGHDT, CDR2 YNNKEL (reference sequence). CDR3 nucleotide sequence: TGTGCCAGCAGCCAACCCGGAACAACGGGGGCCTACAATGAGCAGTTCTTC. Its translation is CASSQPGTTGAYNEQFF.

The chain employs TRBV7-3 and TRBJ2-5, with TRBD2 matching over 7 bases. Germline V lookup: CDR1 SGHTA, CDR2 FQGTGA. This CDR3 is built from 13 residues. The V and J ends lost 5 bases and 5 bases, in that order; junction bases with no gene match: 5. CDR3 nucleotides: TGTGCCAGCAGCCGCCTGGGAGGGGAGACCCAGTACTTC. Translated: CASSRLGGETQYF.

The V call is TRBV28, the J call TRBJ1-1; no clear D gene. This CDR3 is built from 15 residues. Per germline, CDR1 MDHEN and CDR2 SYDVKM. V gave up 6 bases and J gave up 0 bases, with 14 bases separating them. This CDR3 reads CASREATALNTEAFF. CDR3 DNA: TGTGCCAGCAGAGAAGCCACAGCCTTGAACACTGAAGCTTTCTTT.